This is a list of T cell receptor beta chains from one sample in a study of human T cells and chemical hapten exposure. TCRdb ran MiXCR on the RACE reads and lists one entry per CDR3 protein. The data show some 62,000 distinct CDR3 sequences, 9.5% to 12% seen once. Sample: whole blood, taken in connection with sensitization to the hapten diphenylcyclopropenone (DPC). These receptors all stem from a woman between 25 and 40 years old with alopecia areata. Some clones in this sample may be carry-over from other donors' samples. CDR3s include the opening cysteine and the closing phenylalanine or tryptophan. A D gene is named only where the DNA matches it firmly. Clone size appears in some rows only: once, few, many, or a class for an expanded clone.

size	V	D	J	DNA	CDR3
many	TRBV11-2	TRBD2	TRBJ2-1	TGTGCCAGCAGCGGGACTAGCGGGAGAAGGGTGCGTGGCAATGAGCAGTTCTTC	CASSGTSGRRVRGNEQFF
many	TRBV30	-	TRBJ1-5	TGTGCCTGGAGTTTAGAACTAGGGAATCAGCCCCAGCATTTT	CAWSLELGNQPQHF
many	TRBV7-6	TRBD1	TRBJ2-7	TGTGCCAGCAGCCCAATGGGACAGGGGCCCTACGAGCAGTACTTC	CASSPMGQGPYEQYF
few	TRBV4-2	-	TRBJ2-1	TGTGCCAGCAGCCAGGAAGGTGGGGTTCCGGCTGAGCAGTTCTTC	CASSQEGGVPAEQFF
-	TRBV28	TRBD1	TRBJ1-5	TGTGCCAGCAGAAAGGACAGGGGGTCAGGGAATCAGCCCCAGCATTTT	CASRKDRGSGNQPQHF
few	TRBV13	TRBD2	TRBJ2-7	TGTGCCAGCAGCTCCTTAGCGGGAGGAGCCTACGAGCAGTACTTC	CASSSLAGGAYEQYF
-	TRBV5-4	-	TRBJ2-5	TGTGCCAGCAGCTTGGAAGGGGGGAGGCAAGAGACCCAGTACTTC	CASSLEGGRQETQYF
-	TRBV7-2	-	TRBJ2-6	TGTGCCAGCAGCGGATCAAACTCTGGGGCCAACGTCCTGACTTTC	CASSGSNSGANVLTF
many	TRBV18	TRBD1	TRBJ1-1	TGTGCCAGCTCACCCCCGGCTGCCTTTAGACAGGGCCTCACTGAAGCTTTCTTT	CASSPPAAFRQGLTEAFF
many	TRBV6-2/TRBV6-3	-	TRBJ1-5	TGTGCCGCGGTCCGGGCCCCCCCGGAGCCCCAGCATTTT	CAAVRAPPEPQHF
few	TRBV3-1	TRBD2	TRBJ2-3	TGTGCCAGCAGCCAGAGGACTAGCGTAAACACAGATACGCAGTATTTT	CASSQRTSVNTDTQYF
-	TRBV12-3/TRBV12-4	-	TRBJ2-2	TGTGCCAGCACTCTAGCTGCCGGGGAGCTGTTTTTT	CASTLAAGELFF
few	TRBV2	TRBD2	TRBJ2-7	TGTGCCAGCAGTGAAGTACTAGCGGGAGTATACGAGCAGTACTTC	CASSEVLAGVYEQYF
few	TRBV27	TRBD2	TRBJ2-7	TGTGCCAGCAGTTTAAGTAGCGGGACGTCCTACGAGCAGTACTTC	CASSLSSGTSYEQYF
many	TRBV6-2/TRBV6-3	TRBD1	TRBJ1-1	TGTGCCAGCTCCCCGGACAGGGCTCCAGGGAACACTGAAGCTTTCTTT	CASSPDRAPGNTEAFF
few	TRBV6-1	TRBD1	TRBJ2-1	TGTGCCAGCCGAGTGAAAAGGACAGGGGTAATCGACAATGAGCAGTTCTTC	CASRVKRTGVIDNEQFF
many	TRBV5-1	-	TRBJ1-1	TGCGCCAGCAGCTTGGAGTGGGGGAAGGGCACTGAAGCTTTCTTT	CASSLEWGKGTEAFF
-	TRBV4-1	-	TRBJ1-5	TGCGCCAGCAGCCAATTCAGGACGCAAAATCAGCCCCAGCATTTT	CASSQFRTQNQPQHF
-	TRBV6-1	-	TRBJ1-6	TGTGCCAGCAGTGCACTAGCGGGGACGGGGAACGCCAATTCACCCCTCCACTTT	CASSALAGTGNANSPLHF
many	TRBV7-2	TRBD1	TRBJ1-2	TGTGCCAGCAGCTTACAGACAGGGAATGGATATGGCTACACCTTC	CASSLQTGNGYGYTF
few	TRBV5-1	-	TRBJ2-7	TGCGCCAGCAGCTTGGTTGGGACCCCTCTCCGGTACTTC	CASSLVGTPLRYF
-	TRBV7-9	-	TRBJ2-7	TGTGCCAGCAGCCCGGGGATAAGCGGCTACGAGCAGTACTTC	CASSPGISGYEQYF
few	TRBV9	-	TRBJ2-7	TGTGCCAGCAGCGCCATGAGGGGAGGCGAGCAGTACTTC	CASSAMRGGEQYF
-	TRBV19	TRBD1	TRBJ1-5	TGTGCCAGTAGTGTCGACAGGGGGGGCAATCAGCCCCAGCATTTT	CASSVDRGGNQPQHF
-	TRBV18	TRBD1	TRBJ1-2	TGTGCCAGCTCACAGTCCGAGACAGGGGCTAACTATGGCTACACCTTC	CASSQSETGANYGYTF
few	TRBV7-8	TRBD2	TRBJ2-1	TGTGCCAGCAGCAGGAGCGGGAGTGAGCAGTTCTTC	CASSRSGSEQFF
many	TRBV18	-	TRBJ1-6	TGTGCCAGCTCACCACGCGTAGAATCAAGCTCCTATAATTCACCCCTCCACTTT	CASSPRVESSSYNSPLHF
-	TRBV20-1	-	TRBJ1-1	TGCAGTGCTAGGTTGGGGGCCACTGAAGCTTTCTTT	CSARLGATEAFF
many	TRBV7-2	TRBD1	TRBJ1-5	TGTGCCAGCAGCTCAGGGGGCCGGCAGCCCCAGCATTTT	CASSSGGRQPQHF
-	TRBV20-1	-	TRBJ2-7	TGCAGTGCTAGCCCGGGACTGCAAGCCTACGAGCAGTACTTC	CSASPGLQAYEQYF
-	TRBV18	TRBD1	TRBJ1-2	TGTGCCAGCTCACCCGACGACAGGGCTTTTGGCTATGGCTACACCTTC	CASSPDDRAFGYGYTF
-	TRBV6-2/TRBV6-3	-	TRBJ1-1	TGTGCCAGCAGTTACTTGACGGGTAACACTGAAGCTTTCTTT	CASSYLTGNTEAFF
many	TRBV20-1	TRBD1	TRBJ2-7	TGCAGTGCGTCCTCGCCAGGGGGCGTAGCGGCCTACGAGCAGTACTTC	CSASSPGGVAAYEQYF
many	TRBV6-1	-	TRBJ2-7	TGTGCCAGCAGTGAACGGTACGAGCAGTACTTC	CASSERYEQYF
many	TRBV20-1	TRBD1	TRBJ2-7	TGCAGTGCTCCTGCGGGACAGGGGAACTACGAGCAGTACTTC	CSAPAGQGNYEQYF
-	TRBV20-1	-	TRBJ1-1	TGCAGTGCTAGAGATAACGGCCGGGGAGACACTGAAGCTTTCTTT	CSARDNGRGDTEAFF
many	TRBV14	-	TRBJ2-1	TGTGCCAGCAGCCAAGTCGGTGAGCAGTTCTTC	CASSQVGEQFF
-	TRBV18	TRBD1	TRBJ1-6	TGTGCCAGCTCACCACCGGGGACAGGCGAGAATTCACCCCTCCACTTT	CASSPPGTGENSPLHF
-	TRBV5-1	TRBD1	TRBJ1-4	TGCGCCAGCAGCACGGACAGGGGTGAAAAACTGTTTTTT	CASSTDRGEKLFF
many	TRBV5-1	TRBD1	TRBJ2-5	TGCGCCAGCAGCTACGGACAGGGAGAAGAGACCCAGTACTTC	CASSYGQGEETQYF
many	TRBV6-2/TRBV6-3	-	TRBJ1-4	TGTGCCAGCAGAGCAGGGAGTGAAAAACTGTTTTTT	CASRAGSEKLFF
many	TRBV20-1	-	TRBJ1-2	TGCAGTGCTAGAGATCTTTCAGGGAATTATGGCTACACCTTC	CSARDLSGNYGYTF
many	TRBV27	-	TRBJ1-1	TGTGCCAGCAGTTTTAACTCGGCAGGTAGAGGCACTGAAGCTTTCTTT	CASSFNSAGRGTEAFF
few	TRBV11-2	TRBD2	TRBJ2-1	TGTGCCAGCAGCTTAAGTCCGGGAGGGCCCCCCTACAATGAGCAGTTCTTC	CASSLSPGGPPYNEQFF
-	TRBV20-1	-	TRBJ2-7	TGCAGTGCTACTCCTTCCTACGAGCAGTACTTC	CSATPSYEQYF
-	TRBV24-1	-	TRBJ1-2	TGTGCCATCAGCCCCAGGACAGCTTATGGCTACACCTTC	CAISPRTAYGYTF
medium-sized	TRBV4-2	TRBD1	TRBJ1-2	TGTGCCAGCAGCCAAGAAGGGACAGGGGCGTGGGGCTACACCTTC	CASSQEGTGAWGYTF
many	TRBV7-9	TRBD1	TRBJ1-2	TGTGCCAGCAGCTCAAGCAGGGGGTGGGACTATGGCTACACCTTC	CASSSSRGWDYGYTF
many	TRBV27	TRBD2	TRBJ2-7	TGTGCCAGCAGTTTTTCCGGGAGGGGGAGCTCCTACGAGCAGTACTTC	CASSFSGRGSSYEQYF
few	TRBV28	-	TRBJ2-7	TGTGCCAGCAGCGCACATAGCTCCTACGAGCAGTACTTC	CASSAHSSYEQYF
many	TRBV5-1	-	TRBJ2-1	TGCGCCAGCAGCTTGGTGGCGGGGAGCTACAATGAGCAGTTCTTC	CASSLVAGSYNEQFF